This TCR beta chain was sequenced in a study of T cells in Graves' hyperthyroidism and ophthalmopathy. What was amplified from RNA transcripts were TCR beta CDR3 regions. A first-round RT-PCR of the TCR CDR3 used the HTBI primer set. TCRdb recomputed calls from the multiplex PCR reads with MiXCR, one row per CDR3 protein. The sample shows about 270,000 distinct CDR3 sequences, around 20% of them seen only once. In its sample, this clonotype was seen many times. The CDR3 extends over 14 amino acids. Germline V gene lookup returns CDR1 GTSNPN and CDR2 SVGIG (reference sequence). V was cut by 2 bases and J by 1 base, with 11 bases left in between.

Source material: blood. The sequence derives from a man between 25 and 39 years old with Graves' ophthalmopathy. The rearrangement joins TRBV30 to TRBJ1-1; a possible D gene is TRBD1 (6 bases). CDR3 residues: CAWSSWTANTEAFF. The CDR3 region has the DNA TGTGCCTGGAGTTCCTGGACAGCGAACACTGAAGCTTTCTTT.